Each of the 30 T cell receptor beta chains below was sequenced from the same sample in a study of identical twins. TCRdb analysed the 5' RACE reads with MiXCR anew, one entry per CDR3 protein. This table has 450,000 to 600,000 distinct CDR3 sequences, 20% to 25% appearing once. This sample was shared with a second study, whose subject was yellow fever vaccine responses in identical twins.

Sequencing was performed on CD4+ T cells sorted from blood. The receptors originated from a woman aged 18-35 years in good health.

The table lists this clonotype with a few counts. The CDR3 loop is CASTFTGGYEQYV. CDR3 in DNA: TGTGCCAGCACCTTCACAGGGGGCTACGAGCAGTACGTC. The chain carries TRBV6-1 and TRBJ2-7; the match to TRBD1 covers 8 bases. After removal of 7 bases from V and 3 bases from J, the junction contained 5 bases not matched to a gene. Germline V gene lookup returns CDR1 MNHNS and CDR2 SASEGT. This CDR3 contains 13 residues.

The chain uses TRBV7-8 and TRBJ2-1, with 9 bases lining up with TRBD2. CDR1 and CDR2 from the germline V gene are SGHVS and FQNEAQ. With 0 bases clipped from V and 6 bases from J, the junction kept 6 bases outside the gene matches. The CDR3 totals 16 residues. Here the CDR3 reads CASSLARRGGTNEQFF. The CDR3 DNA follows: TGTGCCAGCAGCTTAGCGCGGCGGGGGGGGACCAATGAGCAGTTCTTC.

This clonotype was seen a handful of times. This chain uses TRBV10-3 with TRBJ2-1; D remains unclear. The length of the CDR3 is 14 residues. The germline gives CDR1 ENHRY, CDR2 SYGVKD. Between the trimmed V and J ends, which lost 6 bases and 3 bases, there was a span of 12 bases. CDR3 sequence: CAIRPGPVYNEQFF. The CDR3 region has the DNA TGTGCCATCAGACCCGGGCCTGTCTACAATGAGCAGTTCTTC.

CDR3 DNA sequence: TGTGCCAGCAGTTTAGACCGACAGGGGCGGGGGTATAGCAATCAGCCCCAGCATTTT. This codes for CASSLDRQGRGYSNQPQHF. V gene TRBV27 combines with J gene TRBJ1-5, with TRBD1 matching 8 bases. Germline CDR1 MNHEY, CDR2 SMNVEV (reference sequence). V shed 2 bases, J shed 0 bases, and the junction held 12 bases outside the gene matches. The CDR3 runs 19 residues.

This clonotype has a count of ten or more. This chain links TRBV5-1 with TRBJ2-2, with D tentatively TRBD1 (6 bases). The CDR3 length is 16 residues. Germline-derived CDR1 and CDR2 are SGHRS and YFSETQ. V was pared by 7 bases and J by 1 base, with 17 bases between. The CDR3 DNA reads as TGCGCCAGCGACTCTGTTGGGGGACAGAACACCGGGGAGCTGTTTTTT. Amino acid sequence: CASDSVGGQNTGELFF.

The table lists this clonotype with a few counts. The chain combines TRBV21-1 with TRBJ2-3; TRBD1, the D gene given by the table, was not confirmed from the DNA. TRBV21-1 is reported as a pseudogene. The CDR3 extends over 16 amino acids. The CDR3 loop reads CASSNLRGTGVDTQYF. CDR3 nucleotides: TGTGCCAGCAGCAACTTGCGGGGCACCGGCGTGGATACGCAGTATTTT.

This sequence joins TRBV20-1 and TRBJ1-5; a possible D gene is TRBD1 (5 bases). The germline V and J ends were trimmed by 6 bases and 7 bases, with 10 bases remaining between them. This CDR3 is 11 amino acids long. CDR1 is DFQATT, CDR2 SNEGSKA, per germline (reference sequence). CDR3: CSAGDPQPQHF. CDR3 sequence (DNA): TGCAGTGCAGGGGATCCGCAGCCCCAGCATTTT.

The sample holds one count of this clonotype. The V gene is TRBV4-2, the J gene TRBJ2-1; 7 bases match TRBD2. The CDR3 extends over 18 amino acids. Germline loops: CDR1 LGHNA, CDR2 YNFKEQ. Trimming at V came to 1 base and at J to 2 bases, leaving 11 bases not matched to a gene. DNA for the CDR3: TGTGCCAGCAGCCAAGGGACTAGTGTAGCAGGCCCCTACAATGAGCAGTTCTTC. It encodes CASSQGTSVAGPYNEQFF.

This clonotype was seen a handful of times. The J gene is TRBJ2-2, the V gene TRBV5-6, with D possibly TRBD2 on 7 matching bases. Trimming took 2 bases from V and 7 from J, leaving 12 bases between them. CDR1 is SGHDT and CDR2 is YYEEEE in the germline V gene. CDR3 length: 14 residues. As DNA, the CDR3 is TGTGCCAGCAGCTTTGCGGGGGCAGGCGGGGAGCTGTTTTTT. It codes for CASSFAGAGGELFF.

The chain carries TRBV11-1 and TRBJ2-5, with 8 bases fitting TRBD2. The length of the CDR3 is 18 residues. Germline CDR1 is SGHAT and CDR2 is FQDESV (reference sequence). Trimming cost V 0 bases and J 4 bases; bases outside gene matches: 13. The CDR3 nucleotides are TGTGCCAGCAGCTTAGCGCTTGGGGTAGCGGGACCCGCAGAGACCCAGTACTTC. Translation gives CASSLALGVAGPAETQYF. Based on the CDR3 plus reference TRBV11-1 and TRBJ2-5, the full variable domain is EAEVAQSPRYKITEKSQAVAFWCDPISGHATLYWYRQILGQGPELLVQFQDESVVDDSQLPKDRFSAERLKGVDSTLKIQPAELGDSAMYLCASSLALGVAGPAETQYFGPGTRLLVL.

The V call is TRBV28, the J call TRBJ2-1; 8 bases are shared with TRBD1. Germline loops: CDR1 MDHEN, CDR2 SYDVKM. The CDR3 contains 15 residues. V lost 5 bases and J lost 1; bases outside the gene matches: 4. This CDR3 is CASSRQGISYNEQFF. CDR3 in DNA: TGTGCCAGCAGTCGACAGGGGATATCCTACAATGAGCAGTTCTTC. The full variable domain, rest sourced from reference TRBV28 and TRBJ2-1, is DVKVTQSSRYLVKRTGEKVFLECVQDMDHENMFWYRQDPGLGLRLIYFSYDVKMKEKGDIPEGYSVSREKKERFSLILESASTNQTSMYLCASSRQGISYNEQFFGPGTRLTVL.

The J gene is TRBJ2-7, the V gene TRBV5-1; the match to TRBD2 covers 9 bases. CDR3 length: 18 residues. Germline CDR1 is SGHRS and CDR2 is YFSETQ. V gave up 0 bases and J gave up 0 bases; unmatched junction bases: 10. The CDR3 loop reads CASSLDASGRPSSYEQYF. CDR3 nucleotides: TGCGCCAGCAGCTTGGATGCGAGCGGGAGGCCGAGCTCCTACGAGCAGTACTTC.

This clonotype was picked up one time. The rearrangement uses TRBV20-1 and TRBJ2-5, with D hard to call. The CDR3 is 15 residues long. The ends were cut back, 1 base at V and 1 base at J, with 13 bases in the middle. The V gene's germline CDR1 is DFQATT and CDR2 SNEGSKA (reference sequence). The CDR3 sequence is CSARVPMSLQETQYF. The CDR3 DNA follows: TGCAGTGCTAGAGTCCCTATGAGCCTCCAAGAGACCCAGTACTTC.

V usage is TRBV20-1 and J usage is TRBJ2-3; D perhaps matches TRBD2 (5 bases). Germline CDR1 reads DFQATT; CDR2 reads SNEGSKA (reference sequence). The CDR3 has 14 residues. V lost 5 bases and J lost 2, with 14 bases in between. For the CDR3, the DNA is TGCAGTGCTGGACCGCGGGCCCACACAGATACGCAGTATTTT. This sequence encodes CSAGPRAHTDTQYF.

The chain has TRBV29-1 and TRBJ2-5, with TRBD2 identical over 10 bases. J lost 9 bases, V lost 4 bases, and 8 bases had no gene match. Germline V lookup: CDR1 SQVTM, CDR2 ANQGSEA. This CDR3 is 13 amino acids long. CDR3 nucleotide sequence: TGCAGCGTTGGGCTAGCGGGGGCAACCGCCCAGTACTTC. It specifies CSVGLAGATAQYF.

V is TRBV18 and J is TRBJ2-1; D assignment may be TRBD1 or TRBD2 (5 bases each). CDR1 is KGHSH, CDR2 LQKENI, per germline. The V end was cut by 5 bases, the J end by 7 bases, with 18 bases between. The CDR3 contains 15 residues. CDR3 bases: TGTGCCAGCTCAAGGGACGGAGGACCTGGAAATGAGCAGTTCTTC. Residues: CASSRDGGPGNEQFF.

This clonotype has only a few counts. This rearrangement joins TRBV12-3 or TRBV12-4 to TRBJ1-2; D is unclear. V dropped 8 bases and J dropped 7 bases, with 20 bases sitting between them. The CDR3 is made up of 14 amino acids. CDR3 coding DNA: TGTGCCAGCCGAAGTTTTGTAGGGTACGGTGGCTACACCTTC. Translated: CASRSFVGYGGYTF.

This chain uses TRBV7-6 with TRBJ2-7; 7 bases agree with TRBD1. Germline assignment: CDR1 SGHVS and CDR2 FNYEAQ. The CDR3 is 16 amino acids. With 5 bases clipped from V and 5 bases from J, the junction kept 15 bases outside the gene matches. The CDR3 loop is CASSGSDRAWSDEQYF. CDR3 sequence (DNA): TGTGCCAGCAGCGGCTCCGACAGGGCGTGGTCCGACGAGCAGTACTTC.

V is TRBV29-1 and J is TRBJ2-5; TRBD2 aligns across 7 bases. The CDR3 covers 14 residues. Per the germline V gene, CDR1 is SQVTM and CDR2 is ANQGSEA. V shed 6 bases, J shed 4 bases, and the junction held 11 bases outside the gene matches. Here the CDR3 DNA reads TGCAGCGTGGGAGGGACGGGCACGGGAGAGACCCAGTACTTC. It yields the protein CSVGGTGTGETQYF.

V usage is TRBV7-9 and J usage is TRBJ2-1; 8 bases are a match to TRBD2. CDR1 SEHNR and CDR2 FQNEAQ come from the germline V gene (reference sequence). The CDR3 totals 15 residues. The V gene end was trimmed by 5 bases and the J gene end by 3 bases; junction bases not matched to a gene: 6. CDR3 DNA sequence: TGTGCCAGCAGCGCTGCTAGCGGGCGCTACAATGAGCAGTTCTTC. Its translation is CASSAASGRYNEQFF.

This clonotype was seen only a few times. This sequence joins TRBV5-1 and TRBJ1-1; 8 bases agree with TRBD1. This CDR3 region has 15 residues. Losses at the gene ends were 4 bases for V and 3 bases for J; bases not matched to a gene: 8. Germline CDR1 SGHRS, CDR2 YFSETQ. CDR3 sequence reads: CASSNGTGYHTEAFF. For the CDR3, the DNA is TGCGCCAGCAGCAACGGGACAGGTTATCACACTGAAGCTTTCTTT.

This clonotype has only one observation. V is TRBV18 and J is TRBJ2-2; 7 nucleotides agree with TRBD1. The CDR3 is 16 residues long. The V segment lost 1 base and the J segment 2 bases; nucleotides outside the gene matches: 4. Germline CDR1 and CDR2: KGHSH and LQKENI. The DNA for the CDR3 is TGTGCCAGCTCACCACTAGGGACAGCAAACACCGGGGAGCTGTTTTTT. This translates into CASSPLGTANTGELFF.

This clonotype was picked up a small number of times. The V and J genes are TRBV4-2 and TRBJ2-2, with 9 positions matching TRBD2. This CDR3 has 16 residues. Germline V lookup: CDR1 LGHNA, CDR2 YNFKEQ. The trim removed 5 bases at V and 6 bases at J, leaving 10 bases unmatched. CDR3 in amino acids: CASSAQAGGTAGELFF. CDR3 DNA: TGTGCCAGCAGCGCCCAAGCGGGAGGTACTGCCGGGGAGCTGTTTTTT.

This clonotype turned up a few times. The rearrangement joins TRBV7-2 to TRBJ2-1; D gene uncertain. In germline, CDR1 is SGHTA, CDR2 FQGNSA. The CDR3 is 15 amino acids. The germline V and J ends were trimmed by 1 base and 9 bases, with 16 bases remaining between them. CDR3 in DNA: TGTGCCAGCAGCTTAGTGGCGGCTAGTCGCGGTGAGCAGTTCTTC. It codes for CASSLVAASRGEQFF. Filled out from reference TRBV7-2 and TRBJ2-1, the complete variable domain reads GAGVSQSPSNKVTEKGKDVELRCDPISGHTALYWYRQSLGQGLEFLIYFQGNSAPDKSGLPSDRFSAERTGGSVSTLTIQRTQQEDSAVYLCASSLVAASRGEQFFGPGTRLTVL.

The chain links TRBV12-3 or TRBV12-4 to TRBJ2-1, with a weak D call TRBD1 (5 bases). Trimming took 8 bases from V and 8 from J, leaving 28 bases between them. The CDR3 extends over 17 amino acids. CDR3 nucleotides: TGTGCCAGCGCGTTTCAGGGTTCGGGCAGCTGGGTCCATGAGCAGTTCTTC. Translation gives CASAFQGSGSWVHEQFF.

This sequence joins TRBV24-1 and TRBJ2-3; either TRBD1 or TRBD2 may supply D (5 bases each). CDR1 and CDR2 (germline): KGHDR, SFDVKD. The CDR3 is 15 amino acids. Trimming took 5 bases from V and 5 from J, leaving 16 bases between them. The CDR3 DNA reads TGTGCCACCAGTGTGGCTTGGGGCCGGGAAGATACGCAGTATTTT. Protein product: CATSVAWGREDTQYF.

J is TRBJ2-2 and V is TRBV29-1, with TRBD2 identical over 7 bases. The V segment lost 6 bases and the J segment 4 bases; nucleotides outside the gene matches: 5. This CDR3 has 13 residues. Germline-derived CDR1 and CDR2 are SQVTM and ANQGSEA. CDR3 loop: CSVAPSGTGELFF. The CDR3 nucleotides are TGCAGCGTCGCCCCTAGCGGCACCGGGGAGCTGTTTTTT.

The V gene is TRBV20-1, the J gene TRBJ1-1; 9 nucleotides line up with TRBD1. Germline V gene lookup returns CDR1 DFQATT and CDR2 SNEGSKA (reference sequence). V trimming: 5 bases; J trimming: 5 bases; junction bases outside the gene matches: 9. The CDR3 length is 14 residues. CDR3 coding DNA: TGCAGTGCTCCCCGACAGGGGGTAATGACTGAAGCTTTCTTT. As protein: CSAPRQGVMTEAFF.

The rearrangement links TRBV29-1 to TRBJ2-7; D could derive from TRBD1 or TRBD2 (6 bases each). This CDR3 contains 16 residues. V lost 3 bases and J lost 2, with 20 bases in between. The germline V gene has CDR1 SQVTM and CDR2 ANQGSEA. The CDR3: CSVERQGPGGPYEQYF. The CDR3 DNA sequence: TGCAGCGTTGAGCGCCAGGGGCCCGGGGGCCCCTACGAGCAGTACTTC.

This clonotype was observed a few times. The chain is built from TRBV5-1 and TRBJ2-7; 7 positions agree with TRBD2. The V gene end was trimmed by 4 bases and the J gene end by 2 bases; junction bases not matched to a gene: 6. This CDR3 comprises 14 residues. The germline V gene has CDR1 SGHRS and CDR2 YFSETQ. The CDR3: CASSAGTITYEQYF. DNA of the CDR3: TGCGCCAGCAGCGCCGGGACTATTACCTACGAGCAGTACTTC. The full variable domain, its missing parts supplied by reference TRBV5-1 and TRBJ2-7, is KAGVTQTPRYLIKTRGQQVTLSCSPISGHRSVSWYQQTPGQGLQFLFEYFSETQRNKGNFPGRFSGRQFSNSRSEMNVSTLELGDSALYLCASSAGTITYEQYFGPGTRLTVT.